The clone carrying this TCR beta chain was recorded many times. Its specificity is unknown. Per germline, CDR1 GTSNPN and CDR2 SVGIG (reference sequence). The CDR3 runs 15 residues. An equimolar mix of two oligonucleotides served as the beta constant-region primer for TRBC1 and TRBC2. Ligated cDNA was amplified by four rounds of PCR with nested alpha and beta constant-region primers and SP2. TCRdb reprocessed the UMI-ligation and nested PCR reads with MiXCR, giving one entry per CDR3 protein. The sample consists of about 150,000 distinct CDR3 sequences, roughly 20% of them appearing once. This sample is part of a study of naive and memory T cell subsets. General study findings and limits: Especially in CD8 cells, naive repertoires contained a few larger clonotypes, possibly CD45RA-re-expressing memory cells.

This sequence originates from a human donor in good health. The V and J genes are TRBV30 and TRBJ2-5; tentatively, D is TRBD1 or TRBD2 (5 bases each). The sequenced sample consisted of naive CD4+ T cells from blood. CDR3 residues: CAGRGAAGPGETQYF. The CDR3 nucleotides read TGTGCTGGAAGGGGAGCGGCGGGCCCCGGTGAGACCCAGTACTTC. The whole variable domain, filled in from reference TRBV30 and TRBJ2-5, reads SQTIHQWPATLVQPVGSPLSLECTVEGTSNPNLYWYRQAAGRGLQLLFYSVGIGQISSEVPQNLSASRPQDRQFILSSKKLLLSDSGFYLCAGRGAAGPGETQYFGPGTRLLVL.